These 30 T cell receptor beta chains came from one sample sequenced in a study of cytomegalovirus exposure and HLA in healthy donors. The study ran its PCR with 60 Vbeta and 13 Jbeta primers. Method: immunoSEQ multiplex PCR; TCRdb's copy keeps in-frame clones and lacks some. Altogether some 180,000 clones are present, about 80% being singletons, with the ten largest covering approximately 4.7%. The sequenced sample was PBMCs. The receptors derive from a woman aged 30 to 39 in good health and CMV-seropositive.

The gene calls are TRBV4-3 and TRBJ1-1; D is perhaps TRBD1 (6 bases). The CDR3 runs 16 residues. With 1 base removed from V and 4 bases from J, the gap between germline ends came to 16 bases. The germline CDR1 and CDR2 sequences are LGHNA and YSLEER. The CDR3 coding sequence is TGCGCCAGCAGCCAAGGAGAACTAACAGGGTCCACTGAAGCTTTCTTT. It is translated as CASSQGELTGSTEAFF.

V and J are TRBV7-9 and TRBJ2-2; 8 bases are a match to TRBD2. Germline assignment: CDR1 SEHNR and CDR2 FQNEAQ (reference sequence). This CDR3 comprises 16 residues. The trim removed 2 bases at V and 4 bases at J, leaving 6 bases unmatched. The CDR3 nucleotides are TGTGCCAGCAGCTTACGCGGGGGGAGTGGCACCGGGGAGCTGTTTTTT. This encodes CASSLRGGSGTGELFF. The whole variable domain, filled in from reference TRBV7-9 and TRBJ2-2, reads DTGVSQNPRHKITKRGQNVTFRCDPISEHNRLYWYRQTLGQGPEFLTYFQNEAQLEKSRLLSDRFSAERPKGSFSTLEIQRTEQGDSAMYLCASSLRGGSGTGELFFGEGSRLTVL.

The rearrangement uses TRBV11-2 and TRBJ2-5; D may be TRBD1 (6 bases). V was cut by 7 bases and J by 1 base, with 13 bases left in between. CDR3 size: 14 residues. Germline V CDR1 and CDR2: SGHAT, FQNNGV. DNA for the CDR3: TGTGCCAGCACCCCGGGGACAATCCAAGAGACCCAGTACTTC. Encoded protein: CASTPGTIQETQYF.

This sequence joins TRBV5-4 and TRBJ2-7, with D unresolved. Germline assignment: CDR1 SGHNT and CDR2 YYREEE (reference sequence). V lost 2 bases, J lost 2 bases, and 5 bases lay in between. This CDR3 spans 12 amino acids. The DNA for the CDR3 is TGTGCCAGCAGCTTCAGGACCTACGAGCAGTACTTC. Translating gives CASSFRTYEQYF.

The genes are TRBV25-1 and TRBJ2-5; maybe TRBD2 (7 bases). This CDR3 is 13 amino acids long. V was trimmed by 7 bases and J by 4 bases, leaving 13 bases between them. Per the germline V gene, CDR1 is MGHDK and CDR2 is SYGVNS. The CDR3 DNA follows: TGTGCCAGCACTATAAGGGGGGGAGAGACCCAGTACTTC. It specifies CASTIRGGETQYF.

The chain recombines TRBV6-1 with TRBJ1-1; possibly TRBD1 for D (6 bases). The CDR3 spans 16 residues. V gave up 1 base and J gave up 6 bases, with 18 bases separating them. Germline V gene lookup returns CDR1 MNHNS and CDR2 SASEGT. CDR3 DNA: TGTGCCAGCAGTGAAGGAGTGCACAGGGACATCCCTGAAGCTTTCTTT. This translates into CASSEGVHRDIPEAFF.

This chain joins TRBV10-2 and TRBJ2-5; 9 bases are a match to TRBD2. The germline V gene encodes CDR1 WSHSY and CDR2 SAAADI. This CDR3 spans 17 amino acids. V trimming: 4 bases; J trimming: 4 bases; junction bases outside the gene matches: 13. The DNA for the CDR3 is TGCGCCAGCAGTGGGGGGTCAAGCGGGGGGCGTAGAGAGACCCAGTACTTC. Translated, it gives CASSGGSSGGRRETQYF.

In its sample, this clone was seen once. The J gene is TRBJ2-3, the V gene TRBV5-6; 10 bases fit TRBD2. The length of the CDR3 is 16 residues. CDR1 and CDR2 (germline): SGHDT, YYEEEE. The trim removed 1 base at V and 1 base at J, leaving 3 bases unmatched. CDR3 sequence: CASSLITSGGTDTQYF. The CDR3 nucleotides read TGTGCCAGCAGCTTGATTACTAGCGGGGGCACAGATACGCAGTATTTT.

CDR3 nucleotides: TGTGCCAGCATCCCTGGGAGAGGGGGCCGGGAGGGCTACACCTTC. Translated, it gives CASIPGRGGREGYTF. The genes are TRBV21-1 and TRBJ1-2; the table's D call of TRBD1 was not tested on the DNA. TRBV21-1 is shown as a pseudogene. The CDR3 has 15 residues.

CDR3 amino acids: CAPLDRFYEQYF. Here the CDR3 DNA reads TGTGCCCCTCTGGACAGGTTCTACGAGCAGTACTTC. The V call is TRBV6-5, the J call TRBJ2-7; TRBD1 matches at 7 bases. This CDR3 region has 12 residues. Trimming at V came to 11 bases and at J to 3 bases, leaving 7 bases not matched to a gene. The germline gives CDR1 MNHEY, CDR2 SVGAGI.

The chain carries TRBV30 and TRBJ2-7, with D possibly being TRBD1 (6 bases). Germline lookup yields CDR1 GTSNPN and CDR2 SVGIG (reference sequence). CDR3 length: 13 residues. V lost 5 bases and J 1 base, leaving 12 bases between the germline ends. CDR3 in amino acids: CAWSRTESYEQYF. CDR3 DNA sequence: TGTGCCTGGTCTCGGACAGAATCCTACGAGCAGTACTTC.

The chain links TRBV29-1 to TRBJ2-4; 8 nucleotides align to TRBD1. The CDR3 is made up of 15 amino acids. The V gene's germline CDR1 is SQVTM and CDR2 ANQGSEA. V trimming: 0 bases; J trimming: 5 bases; junction bases outside the gene matches: 6. The CDR3 DNA reads TGCAGCGTTGAAGATCGGAACAGGGGGGAAAACATTCAGTACTTC. It translates to CSVEDRNRGENIQYF.

This chain connects TRBV2 to TRBJ1-2; D is ambiguous. CDR1 SNHLY and CDR2 FYNNEI come from the germline V gene. V gave up 4 bases and J gave up 4 bases, with 10 bases separating them. This CDR3 region has 13 residues. The CDR3 coding sequence is TGTGCCAGCAGTGGAGAACAGTCCTATGGCTACACCTTC. Its translation is CASSGEQSYGYTF.

The J gene is TRBJ1-4, the V gene TRBV5-5; no definite D call. CDR1 is SGHKS, CDR2 YYEKEE, per germline (reference sequence). V gave up 1 base and J gave up 8 bases, with 12 bases separating them. The CDR3 has 14 amino acids. The DNA for the CDR3 is TGTGCCAGCAGCTTGAGTCGGGGATTGGAAAAACTGTTTTTT. Its translation is CASSLSRGLEKLFF. Using reference TRBV5-5 and TRBJ1-4 for the parts outside the CDR3, the full variable domain is DAGVTQSPTHLIKTRGQQVTLRCSPISGHKSVSWYQQVLGQGPQFIFQYYEKEERGRGNFPDRFSARQFPNYSSELNVNALLLGDSALYLCASSLSRGLEKLFFGSGTQLSVL.

This clone was counted between two and nine times. The genes are TRBV4-1 and TRBJ2-3; 8 bases align to TRBD1. V gave up 0 bases and J gave up 5 bases; unmatched junction bases: 7. CDR3 length: 16 amino acids. Germline V gene sequence: CDR1 MGHRA, CDR2 YSYEKL. The CDR3 DNA reads TGCGCCAGCAGCCAAGATCGCGGCAGGGGGCAAGATACGCAGTATTTT. Protein: CASSQDRGRGQDTQYF.

The chain recombines TRBV30 with TRBJ2-1; the match to TRBD1 covers 7 bases. J lost 0 bases, V lost 7 bases, and 6 bases had no gene match. This CDR3 comprises 14 residues. Germline CDR1 is GTSNPN and CDR2 is SVGIG (reference sequence). CDR3 residues: CASTGISSYNEQFF. Here the CDR3 DNA reads TGTGCCTCGACAGGGATTAGCTCCTACAATGAGCAGTTCTTC. Full variable domain (outside the CDR3, taken from reference TRBV30 and TRBJ2-1): SQTIHQWPATLVQPVGSPLSLECTVEGTSNPNLYWYRQAAGRGLQLLFYSVGIGQISSEVPQNLSASRPQDRQFILSSKKLLLSDSGFYLCASTGISSYNEQFFGPGTRLTVL.

To note about this clone: Different DNA sequences within this sample yield the same CDR3. This rearrangement joins TRBV27 to TRBJ2-7, with D perhaps TRBD2 (5 bases). Trimming left V 3 bases short and J 1 base short, with 7 bases between. Germline loops: CDR1 MNHEY, CDR2 SMNVEV (reference sequence). CDR3 length equals 13 residues. The CDR3 sequence is CASSLSGSYEQYF. The CDR3 DNA reads TGTGCCAGCAGTTTGAGCGGTTCCTACGAGCAGTACTTC.

The V gene is TRBV10-1, the J gene TRBJ2-1; TRBD1 aligns across 12 bases. The CDR3 contains 16 residues. After removal of 4 bases from V and 10 bases from J, the junction contained 11 bases not matched to a gene. CDR1 is WNHNN and CDR2 is SYGVQD in the germline V gene (reference sequence). The CDR3: CASSAGTGGAGREQFF. The CDR3 DNA sequence: TGCGCCAGCAGTGCGGGGACAGGGGGCGCCGGGAGGGAGCAGTTCTTC.

The chain is built from TRBV13 and TRBJ1-4; TRBD1 matches 9 bases. Per germline, CDR1 PRHDT and CDR2 FYEKMQ (reference sequence). J gave up 7 bases and V 4 bases, and 10 bases lay outside the gene matches. CDR3 length: 16 residues. CDR3 bases: TGTGCCAGCAGCTCGTTACACGGGACAGGGCGTGAAAAACTGTTTTTT. This gives the protein CASSSLHGTGREKLFF.

This chain connects TRBV19 to TRBJ2-5; possible D gene TRBD2, 6 bases. The germline gives CDR1 LNHDA, CDR2 SQIVND (reference sequence). This CDR3 comprises 13 residues. V was pared by 1 base and J by 5 bases, with 8 bases between. CDR3 coding DNA: TGTGCCAGTAGTATAGGACTAGTGGAGACCCAGTACTTC. It encodes CASSIGLVETQYF.

This clone was seen a single time. This chain connects TRBV10-2 to TRBJ1-1, with a possible D match to TRBD1 (6 bases). Germline CDR1 reads WSHSY; CDR2 reads SAAADI. CDR3 size: 15 residues. V dropped 0 bases and J dropped 0 bases, with 8 bases sitting between them. CDR3 sequence reads: CASSESGTMNTEAFF. The CDR3 DNA reads TGCGCCAGCAGTGAGTCAGGGACAATGAACACTGAAGCTTTCTTT.

The V and J genes are TRBV27 and TRBJ2-3; D gene uncertain. Trimming removed 1 base at V and 1 base at J, with 15 bases between. Germline CDR1 is MNHEY and CDR2 is SMNVEV (reference sequence). CDR3 length: 17 amino acids. CDR3 DNA: TGTGCCAGCAGTTTATGGTGGAGCCCCCGTGGCACAGATACGCAGTATTTT. Translating gives CASSLWWSPRGTDTQYF.

The rearrangement uses TRBV5-1 and TRBJ2-7; 7 nucleotides match TRBD2. J gave up 0 bases and V 3 bases, and 12 bases lay outside the gene matches. Germline V gene data show CDR1 as SGHRS and CDR2 as YFSETQ. The CDR3 consists of 17 residues. The CDR3 is CASSWDPTSALSYEQYF. The CDR3 DNA reads TGCGCCAGCAGCTGGGACCCAACTAGCGCTCTCTCCTACGAGCAGTACTTC.

The chain has TRBV5-8 and TRBJ1-2, with a weak D call TRBD1 (6 bases). The V end lost 1 base, the J end lost 8 bases, and 15 bases lay between the germline ends. Per germline, CDR1 SGHTS and CDR2 YDEGEE. The CDR3 spans 14 residues. In nucleotides, the CDR3 is TGTGCCAGCAGCTTGAGATCCGTTCAGGGGGGCTACACCTTC. Translation: CASSLRSVQGGYTF.

This chain uses TRBV5-1 with TRBJ2-7, with D perhaps TRBD1 (6 bases). In germline, CDR1 is SGHRS, CDR2 YFSETQ. The CDR3 runs to 13 residues. Trimming removed 7 bases from V and 3 bases from J, with 14 bases in between. The CDR3 sequence is CASRGHGDYEQYF. Written as DNA, the CDR3 is TGCGCCAGCCGGGGACACGGAGACTACGAGCAGTACTTC.

This clone was detected once. V is TRBV4-1 and J is TRBJ1-1; no firm D call. Germline V gene sequence: CDR1 MGHRA, CDR2 YSYEKL. The CDR3 has 14 amino acids. Trimming pared 2 bases from V and 0 bases from J, leaving 7 bases between. The CDR3 DNA is TGCGCCAGCAGCCAACACGGGATGAACACTGAAGCTTTCTTT. As protein: CASSQHGMNTEAFF.

This sequence joins TRBV2 and TRBJ1-5; tentatively, D is TRBD1 (5 bases). The germline V gene encodes CDR1 SNHLY and CDR2 FYNNEI. CDR3 length: 15 residues. V was trimmed by 5 bases and J by 1 base, leaving 12 bases between them. The CDR3 DNA reads TGTGCCAGCAGTCCTATGGGGCAGAGCAATCAGCCCCAGCATTTT. It encodes CASSPMGQSNQPQHF.

This clone occurred a few times. The chain links TRBV6-4 to TRBJ2-1, with 11 bases aligning to TRBD2. The V gene's germline CDR1 is MRHNA and CDR2 SNTAGT. The CDR3 contains 15 residues. Trimming cost V 7 bases and J 3 bases; bases outside gene matches: 5. As DNA, the CDR3 is TGTGCCAGCAATTGGACTAGCGGGTTCTACAATGAGCAGTTCTTC. It yields the protein CASNWTSGFYNEQFF.

In this sample, this clone turned up once. The rearrangement uses TRBV6-5 and TRBJ2-5; 9 bases match TRBD1. This CDR3 is built from 14 residues. Germline V gene data show CDR1 as MNHEY and CDR2 as SVGAGI. With 5 bases clipped from V and 6 bases from J, the junction kept 7 bases outside the gene matches. In DNA form, the CDR3 reads TGTGCCAGCAGTCCCGGGACAGGGATCAAGACCCAGTACTTC. This gives the protein CASSPGTGIKTQYF.

This sequence joins TRBV6-6 and TRBJ1-4; no clear D gene. This CDR3 has 14 residues. The germline V and J ends were trimmed by 0 bases and 8 bases, with 10 bases remaining between them. Germline V gene data show CDR1 as MNHNY and CDR2 as SVGAGI (reference sequence). CDR3 loop: CASSYSAQNEKLFF. The CDR3 coding sequence is TGTGCCAGCAGTTACTCTGCACAGAACGAAAAACTGTTTTTT.